This TCR beta chain was observed in a study of OX40 agonist ivuxolimab in advanced cancers. As regards this clone: As yet, its antigen is unknown.

The CDR3 is 15 amino acids. CDR1 is LNHDA and CDR2 is SQIVND in the germline V gene (reference sequence). V was trimmed by 5 bases and J by 5 bases, leaving 18 bases between them. Generated by immunoSEQ multiplex PCR, the TCRdb table keeps only in-frame clones and is missing some. The top ten clones hold over 1.1% of a sample with approximately 70,000 clones, 83% of them seen once. General study results and limits: Expanded clones belonging to CD8+ T cells outnumbered, on average, those of CD4+.

The receptor comes from an adult with an advanced solid tumor such as melanoma, head and neck, liver or kidney cancer. The source material was CD4+ or CD8+ T cells sorted from blood, sampled in a trial of the OX40 agonist ivuxolimab. This chain connects TRBV19 to TRBJ1-2, with D perhaps matching TRBD1 (5 bases). CDR3 amino acids: CASSVPGTQTYGYTF. CDR3 DNA: TGTGCCAGTAGTGTACCCGGGACCCAAACTTATGGCTACACCTTC. The full variable domain, in which reference TRBV19 and TRBJ1-2 provide the parts outside the CDR3, is DGGITQSPKYLFRKEGQNVTLSCEQNLNHDAMYWYRQDPGQGLRLIYYSQIVNDFQKGDIAEGYSVSREKKESFPLTVTSAQKNPTAFYLCASSVPGTQTYGYTFGSGTRLTVV.